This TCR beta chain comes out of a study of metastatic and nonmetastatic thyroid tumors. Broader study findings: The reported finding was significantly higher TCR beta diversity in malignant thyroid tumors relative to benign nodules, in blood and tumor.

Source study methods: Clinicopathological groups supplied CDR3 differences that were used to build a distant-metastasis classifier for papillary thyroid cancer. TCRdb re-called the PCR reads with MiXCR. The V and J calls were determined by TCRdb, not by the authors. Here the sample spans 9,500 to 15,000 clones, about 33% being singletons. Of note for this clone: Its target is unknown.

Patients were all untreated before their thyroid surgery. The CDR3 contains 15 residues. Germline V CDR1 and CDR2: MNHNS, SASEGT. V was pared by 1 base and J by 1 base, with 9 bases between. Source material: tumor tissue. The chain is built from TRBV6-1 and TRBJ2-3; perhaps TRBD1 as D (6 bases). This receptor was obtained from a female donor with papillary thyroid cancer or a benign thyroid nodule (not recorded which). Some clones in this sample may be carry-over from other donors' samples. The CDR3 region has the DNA TGTGCCAGCAGTGAAGGCCCAGGGGGCACAGATACGCAGTATTTT. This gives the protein CASSEGPGGTDTQYF.